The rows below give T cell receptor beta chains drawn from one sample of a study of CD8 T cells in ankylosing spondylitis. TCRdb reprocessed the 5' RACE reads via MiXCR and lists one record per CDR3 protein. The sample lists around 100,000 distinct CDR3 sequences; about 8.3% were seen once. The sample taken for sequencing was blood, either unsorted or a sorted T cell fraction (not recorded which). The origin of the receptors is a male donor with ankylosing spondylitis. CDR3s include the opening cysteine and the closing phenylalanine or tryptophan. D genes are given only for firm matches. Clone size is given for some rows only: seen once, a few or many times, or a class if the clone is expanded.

CSARPGISNQPQHF TGCAGTGCTAGACCAGGGATTAGCAATCAGCCCCAGCATTTT NA TRBV20-1 NA TRBJ1-5
CSVDSGTTYNEQFF TGCAGCGTTGATTCCGGGACCACCTACAATGAGCAGTTCTTC NA TRBV29-1 NA TRBJ2-1
CSARDGRAGFHGYTF TGCAGTGCTAGAGATGGCCGCGCTGGGTTTCATGGCTACACCTTC NA TRBV20-1 few TRBJ1-2
CSASGLADPLEEQYF TGCAGTGCTAGCGGTTTGGCGGACCCGCTTGAGGAGCAGTACTTC NA TRBV20-1 NA TRBJ2-7
CASSIALGGTRSGANVLTF TGTGCCAGTAGTATAGCGCTCGGGGGCACCCGCTCTGGGGCCAACGTCCTGACTTTC NA TRBV19 many TRBJ2-6
CASSERRTSTDTQYF TGTGCCAGCAGTGAGAGACGTACTAGCACAGATACGCAGTATTTT NA TRBV6-1 NA TRBJ2-3
CASSQDLGQGRQPQHF TGCGCCAGCAGCCAAGATCTAGGACAGGGCCGCCAGCCCCAGCATTTT TRBD1 TRBV4-1 few TRBJ1-5
CASSWAGPNYGYTF TGTGCCAGCAGTTGGGCAGGTCCTAACTATGGCTACACCTTC NA TRBV12-3/TRBV12-4 few TRBJ1-2
CASSPWTSGSYEQFF TGTGCCAGCAGCCCATGGACTAGCGGGAGCTATGAGCAGTTCTTC TRBD2 TRBV11-2 few TRBJ2-1
CASSLDPLEAFF TGTGCCAGCAGCTTAGATCCGCTCGAAGCTTTCTTT NA TRBV11-2 NA TRBJ1-1
CASSLGGKDTEAFF TGCGCCAGCAGCCTGGGTGGTAAGGACACTGAAGCTTTCTTT NA TRBV5-1 NA TRBJ1-1
CSASPSEDPNIIAEAYNEQFF TGCAGTGCTTCTCCTTCCGAGGACCCCAACATCATAGCGGAGGCCTACAATGAGCAGTTCTTC NA TRBV20-1 few TRBJ2-1
CASSQLAVLTYEQYF TGTGCCAGCAGTCAACTAGCGGTCCTTACCTACGAGCAGTACTTC TRBD2 TRBV12-3/TRBV12-4 many TRBJ2-7
CASSLDSLGPNNEQFF TGCGCCAGCAGCTTGGATAGTTTAGGGCCAAACAATGAGCAGTTCTTC NA TRBV5-1 many TRBJ2-1
CASSEAGGFLFDGSYNEQFF TGTGCCAGCAGTGAAGCGGGAGGTTTTTTATTTGATGGCTCCTACAATGAGCAGTTCTTC NA TRBV2 large TRBJ2-1
CSASGANTGELFF TGCAGTGCTAGCGGGGCGAACACCGGGGAGCTGTTTTTT NA TRBV20-1 many TRBJ2-2
CASSWVQPQDTQYF TGTGCCAGCAGCTGGGTCCAGCCTCAAGATACGCAGTATTTT NA TRBV11-2 NA TRBJ2-3
CASSPGQGSSGANVLTF TGTGCCAGCAGCCCAGGACAGGGTAGCTCTGGGGCCAACGTCCTGACTTTC NA TRBV21-1 many TRBJ2-6
CASSSRGRTNTEAFF TGTGCCAGCAGCTCCAGGGGGAGGACGAACACTGAAGCTTTCTTT TRBD1 TRBV11-2 NA TRBJ1-1
CASSLPMETQYF TGTGCCAGCAGCTTACCGATGGAGACCCAGTACTTC NA TRBV7-9 few TRBJ2-5
CASSPGPQETQYF TGTGCCAGCAGCCCAGGGCCTCAAGAGACCCAGTACTTC NA TRBV12-3/TRBV12-4 many TRBJ2-5
CASSLWTSGSHEQYF TGTGCCAGCAGCCTTTGGACTAGCGGGAGTCACGAGCAGTACTTC TRBD2 TRBV7-9 few TRBJ2-7
CASSPGPGGEQYF TGTGCCAGCAGCCCCGGGCCCGGTGGCGAGCAGTACTTC NA TRBV3-1 NA TRBJ2-7
CASSQVVGGADTQYF TGTGCCAGCAGCCAAGTCGTGGGAGGAGCAGATACGCAGTATTTT NA TRBV3-1 many TRBJ2-3
CSARDGLAGGLGNEQFF TGCAGTGCTAGAGATGGTCTAGCGGGAGGCCTAGGGAATGAGCAGTTCTTC TRBD2 TRBV20-1 NA TRBJ2-1
CAISESGTGRAFF TGTGCCATCAGTGAGTCGGGGACAGGGAGAGCTTTCTTT TRBD1 TRBV10-3 many TRBJ1-1
CSSLWGQVRTEQYF TGCAGCTCACTGTGGGGACAGGTGAGGACCGAGCAGTACTTC TRBD1 TRBV20-1 NA TRBJ2-7
CASSPIGEVYNEQFF TGTGCCAGCAGCCCCATAGGGGAGGTATACAATGAGCAGTTCTTC NA TRBV14 many TRBJ2-1
CASSLVGTASYNEQFF TGTGCCAGCAGCTTAGTTGGGACAGCTTCCTACAATGAGCAGTTCTTC TRBD1 TRBV7-7 few TRBJ2-1
CSARVQGETEAFF TGCAGTGCTAGGGTCCAGGGAGAAACTGAAGCTTTCTTT NA TRBV20-1 many TRBJ1-1
CARGAGTAEAFF TGTGCCAGGGGCGCCGGGACAGCTGAAGCTTTCTTT TRBD1 TRBV5-5 NA TRBJ1-1
CASRRTGGLETQYF TGTGCCAGCAGGAGGACAGGGGGGTTAGAGACCCAGTACTTC TRBD1 TRBV2 few TRBJ2-5
CASSARDRVSGANVLTF TGTGCCAGCAGTGCACGGGACAGGGTGTCTGGGGCCAACGTCCTGACTTTC TRBD1 TRBV27 NA TRBJ2-6
CSARPLAGLAETQYF TGCAGTGCTAGGCCTCTAGCGGGACTAGCAGAGACCCAGTACTTC TRBD2 TRBV20-1 many TRBJ2-5
CASSRTGSADTQYF TGTGCCAGCAGCCGGACAGGGTCAGCAGATACGCAGTATTTT TRBD1 TRBV12-3/TRBV12-4 NA TRBJ2-3
CASSEGQGEYEQYF TGTGCCAGCAGTGAAGGCCAGGGAGAGTACGAGCAGTACTTC NA TRBV6-1 many TRBJ2-7
CSVVKEYNEQFF TGCAGCGTTGTAAAAGAATACAATGAGCAGTTCTTC NA TRBV29-1 many TRBJ2-1
CASIRVAGGREQFF TGTGCCAGCATCCGGGTAGCGGGAGGGCGGGAGCAGTTCTTC TRBD2 TRBV27 few TRBJ2-1
CSVGDEDGYTF TGCAGCGTGGGGGATGAGGATGGCTACACCTTC NA TRBV29-1 NA TRBJ1-2
CATSSRITSYEQYF TGTGCCACCAGCTCCCGGATCACCTCCTACGAGCAGTACTTC NA TRBV13 NA TRBJ2-7
CASSDLRSLAGGQETQYF TGTGCCAGCAGTGATCTTAGGTCGCTAGCGGGGGGCCAAGAGACCCAGTACTTC TRBD2 TRBV6-1 few TRBJ2-5
CAISDYSQETQYF TGTGCCATCAGTGACTACAGCCAAGAGACCCAGTACTTC NA TRBV10-3 many TRBJ2-5
CASSLNPSSSYEQYF TGTGCCAGCAGCTTGAACCCTAGTAGCTCCTACGAGCAGTACTTC NA TRBV7-9 NA TRBJ2-7
CASGESTGELFF TGTGCCAGCGGGGAGAGCACCGGGGAGCTGTTTTTT NA TRBV27 NA TRBJ2-2
CASSLPGPGGEQFF TGTGCCAGCAGTTTACCGGGACCCGGGGGTGAGCAGTTCTTC NA TRBV27 many TRBJ2-1
CASSWGQGLNTEAFF TGTGCCAGCAGTTGGGGACAAGGCCTGAACACTGAAGCTTTCTTT NA TRBV12-3/TRBV12-4 few TRBJ1-1
CASSQSAANEQFF TGTGCCAGCAGCCAGAGCGCGGCGAATGAGCAGTTCTTC NA TRBV7-9 many TRBJ2-1
CATELERISYNEQFF TGTGCCACCGAACTGGAGCGGATCTCCTACAATGAGCAGTTCTTC NA TRBV24-1 few TRBJ2-1
CASSLGGPSTYNEQFF TGTGCCAGCAGCCTAGGAGGCCCATCCACCTACAATGAGCAGTTCTTC NA TRBV11-2 many TRBJ2-1
CASSFGVSYGYTF TGTGCCAGCAGTTTCGGGGTTTCCTATGGCTACACCTTC NA TRBV27 NA TRBJ1-2
CASSALGRSSYEQYF TGTGCCAGCAGCGCGCTGGGACGGAGCTCCTACGAGCAGTACTTC NA TRBV7-9 few TRBJ2-7
CAWSMGGTEAFF TGTGCCTGGAGTATGGGGGGGACTGAAGCTTTCTTT NA TRBV30 NA TRBJ1-1
CASSIQGTVDSYEQYF TGTGCCAGTAGTATTCAAGGGACAGTGGATAGCTACGAGCAGTACTTC TRBD1 TRBV19 many TRBJ2-7
CATSDGQGSEKLFF TGTGCCACCAGTGATGGCCAGGGAAGTGAAAAACTGTTTTTT NA TRBV24-1 many TRBJ1-4
CASSQNTEAFF TGTGCCAGCAGCCAGAACACTGAAGCTTTCTTT NA TRBV2 many TRBJ1-1